This T cell receptor beta chain was obtained from a study of OX40 agonist ivuxolimab in advanced cancers. Study details: Ivuxolimab, which patients received intravenously every 2 weeks, was dosed at 0.01 to 10 mg/kg. Three patients responded partially, comprising one with hepatocellular carcinoma and two with cutaneous melanoma. Study observations and caveats: At 0.1 to 3.0 mg/kg, CD4+ and CD8+ blood T cells expanded clonally by week 6.

As for this clone: Antigen: not known.

The ends were cut back, 5 bases at V and 4 bases at J, with 15 bases in the middle. Germline lookup yields CDR1 LNHDA and CDR2 SQIVND (reference sequence). This CDR3 is built from 15 residues. The repertoire was sequenced with immunoSEQ multiplex PCR; TCRdb's copy has only in-frame clones and lacks some. The sample has approximately 15,000 clones; around 70% are singletons. The TCR originated in an adult with an advanced solid tumor such as melanoma, head and neck, liver or kidney cancer. The gene calls are TRBV19 and TRBJ1-5; unclear D gene. Sample: CD4+ or CD8+ T cells sorted from blood, taken in a trial of the OX40 agonist ivuxolimab. CDR3 loop: CASSPRPQSNQPQHF. In nucleotides, the CDR3 is TGTGCCAGTAGTCCCCGACCCCAAAGTAATCAGCCCCAGCATTTT.